The present T cell receptor (beta chain) was sequenced within a study of beta chain features in type 1 diabetes listed by TCRdb under 2018. In the study overall: Mean age, gender distribution, total cell number and subset yield did not differ between patients and healthy donors. Regulatory and stem cell-like memory subsets were isolated from only 8 patients and about eight healthy donors, whereas naive and central memory subsets came from all 30 or so donors. In the study, TCRB repertoires of sorted circulating CD4+ T cell subsets from recently diagnosed type 1 diabetes patients were compared with those of matched healthy donors. A total of roughly 100 million sorted cells were examined across all samples, and RNA yield correlated strongly with the number of cells per subset.

Each donor gave one peripheral blood draw, roughly 120 mL on average, collected into heparinised tubes. Using a panel that included CD45RO, CCR7, CD25, CD127, CD95 and CD27, naive, central memory, regulatory and stem cell-like memory CD4+ T cells were sorted on a BD FACSAria II. All sorted populations exceeded 95% purity. Right away, PBMCs were isolated by Lymphoprep density gradient centrifugation and were stained directly, with no culture step. Samples were stained and sorted in pairs, with one healthy donor and one patient per experiment, so that batch effects were minimized. All of the isolated RNA was reverse transcribed with the High Capacity cDNA Reverse Transcription Kit, so expressed TCRB transcripts were sequenced. Deep immunoSEQ sequencing was applied to naive, central memory and regulatory T cell samples, giving an average of roughly 3.6 million total reads per sample. After sorted cells were lysed in RLT buffer, RNA was extracted with DNase-treated RNeasy Micro or Mini kits, with the choice depending on cell number. To prevent cross-contamination, each cell subset was processed individually, whereas patient and healthy donor samples were processed jointly. TCRB sequences were amplified from cDNA with the immunoSEQ multiplex PCR, producing 87-bp fragments spanning the CDR3 region. Amplicons were sequenced on the Illumina HiSeq platform. Processing in the source paper ran as follows. PCR bias was corrected computationally using synthetic template baselines, and reads within Hamming distance 2 were collapsed, with unmergeable singletons discarded. Reads were aligned to IMGT to assign V, D and J genes, CDR3 length, and insertions or deletions at six rearrangement sites. Within each subset, clonotype counts were normalized to the number of sorted cells before true diversity and Gini coefficients were calculated with the tcR R package. The overlap coefficient, calculated on TCRB nucleotide sequences, was used to quantify repertoire sharing. What TCRdb holds here is the immuneACCESS table cut down to in-frame rearrangements. Part of the clones is not present; checked against another copy, under half of the missing clones reflect an unresolved V gene, and the others are unexplained. That table gives V, J and clone size, and the DNA gave D and trimming. The sample table lists about 290,000 clones, 7% to 9% of them with a count of one. Jointly, the top ten make up roughly 1% of the sample.

The research as a whole found: Patients with type 1 diabetes made fewer insertions and deleted more nucleotides at VDJ recombination sites, implying thymic rearrangement abnormalities. Naive, central memory and regulatory TCRB repertoires appeared more similar among patients than among healthy donors. Because small numbers of individuals were included in the HLA sub-analyses, any influence of HLA type on TCRB rearrangement was left unresolved. Because cDNA rather than genomic DNA was sequenced, highly expressing activated cells could have been over-represented, although no difference in activation and CD3 levels was found between groups. In all four CD4+ subsets, TCRB CDR3 length was moderately but significantly shorter in type 1 diabetes patients. Shorter templates might have been favored by PCR, but patient and control samples were amplified and corrected together, so both groups would have been affected equally by any skew.

Taken from cysteine to phenylalanine, the CDR3 has 18 residues. The retained sequence is limited to the CDR3, 54 bases, with the frame set at the first base. CDR1 and CDR2 are drawn from the germline V gene: MNHNS, SASEGT. V lost 4 bases and J lost 6 bases; the stretch between them is 26 bases long. This clone was seen a handful of times. Its binding antigen is unknown. Qualities for individual bases were not recorded, and no much larger clone is one base off. The receptor's source is a woman under 30 in good health. The sequenced sample consisted of central memory CD4+ T cells from blood. Rearrangement joined TRBV6-1 to TRBJ2-3; the D segment is perhaps TRBD1 or TRBD2, each sharing 6 matched bases. For the CDR3, the sequence is CASSAHLGGLSQGDTQYF. The DNA is as follows: TGTGCCAGCAGTGCCCATCTAGGGGGGCTCTCCCAGGGGGATACGCAGTATTTT.